A single sample is the source of the 7 T cell receptor beta chains below, sequenced in a study of molecular identifiers for immune sequencing clone quantification. TCRdb reprocessed the PCR reads with MiXCR, giving one entry per CDR3 protein. Of over 600,000 distinct CDR3 sequences detected, approximately 20% appear once; the ten largest clones hold around 0.9%. The specimen was naive CD8+ T cells from blood, with Jurkat cell RNA spiked in. The subset here: FACS-sorted CD8+CD4-CCR7+CD45RA+ naive T cells. Receptors were obtained from a human donor in good health. Some libraries in this study had Jurkat cell RNA spiked in.

Of note for this clonotype: The junction departs from the called germline gene at one end, perhaps through a read error. CDR3 bases: TGTGCCAGCAGGAACAGGGGCGGCCACGAGCCGTACTTC. It encodes CASRNRGGHEPYF. The chain combines TRBV2 with TRBJ2-7; 7 bases map to TRBD1. Germline CDR1 reads SNHLY; CDR2 reads FYNNEI. This CDR3 comprises 13 residues.

The chain has TRBV19 and TRBJ2-3; possible D gene TRBD1, 6 bases. CDR3 length: 16 amino acids. The germline gives CDR1 LNHDA, CDR2 SQIVND (reference sequence). Trimming left V 3 bases short and J 2 bases short, with 15 bases between. The CDR3 bases are TGTGCCAGTAGTATGGGGGCAGGGCGTTACACAGATACGCAGTATTTT. It codes for CASSMGAGRYTDTQYF.

In its sample, this clonotype was seen a few times. The V gene is TRBV6-6, the J gene TRBJ2-7; no reliable D call. Trimming pared 2 bases from V and 4 bases from J, leaving 9 bases between. The germline V gene encodes CDR1 MNHNY and CDR2 SVGAGI (reference sequence). CDR3 length: 13 residues. The CDR3 DNA reads as TGTGCCAGCAGTTACGCGATAGGGTACGAGCAGTACTTC. Its translation: CASSYAIGYEQYF.

This clonotype has at least ten counts. CDR3 sequence: CASSQDSSGIGLVEAFF. The CDR3 coding sequence is TGCGCCAGCAGCCAAGATAGTTCGGGAATTGGGCTTGTCGAAGCTTTCTTT. The J gene is TRBJ1-1, the V gene TRBV4-1; D is uncertain. V lost 0 bases and J lost 8, with 22 bases in between. The CDR3 extends over 17 amino acids. Germline CDR1 reads MGHRA; CDR2 reads YSYEKL.

This clonotype was seen repeatedly, ten times or more. The rearrangement joins TRBV6-2 or TRBV6-3 to TRBJ2-7; TRBD1 aligns across 9 bases. Germline-derived CDR1 and CDR2 are MNHEY and SVGEGT. J lost 1 base, V lost 5 bases, and 9 bases had no gene match. The CDR3 consists of 16 residues. Here the CDR3 reads CASSKRPGQGSYEQYF. The CDR3 nucleotides read TGTGCCAGCAGTAAACGCCCGGGACAGGGTTCCTACGAGCAGTACTTC.

This clonotype was counted at least ten times. J is TRBJ2-1 and V is TRBV28; D unresolved. Trimming removed 5 bases from V and 4 bases from J, with 6 bases in between. The CDR3 runs 12 residues. Germline-derived CDR1 and CDR2 are MDHEN and SYDVKM. The CDR3 bases are TGTGCCAGCAGTCGGACGTACAATGAGCAGTTCTTC. Its protein product is CASSRTYNEQFF.

This clonotype was recorded once. This may come from a read error, since a much larger clone is one base off. The rearrangement links TRBV7-9 to TRBJ2-2, with D perhaps matching TRBD2 (5 bases). The CDR3 is 16 residues long. Germline CDR1 is SEHNR and CDR2 is FQNEAQ (reference sequence). The CDR3 loop reads CASSLWLGMNTGELVF. CDR3 DNA sequence: TGTGCCAGCAGCTTATGGCTAGGGATGAACACCGGGGAGCTGGTTTTT.